These T cell receptor beta chains were read from a single sample in a study of CD8+ T cells in alopecia areata. Produced via immunoSEQ multiplex PCR; TCRdb's table is partial and in-frame only. The sample lists fewer than 200,000 clones; 67% were seen once. The source material was CD8+ T cells sorted from blood, sampled at week 0. The receptors were sampled from a human donor with alopecia areata. The CDR3 runs from the conserved cysteine through the conserved F or W. A D gene is named only where the DNA matches it firmly. Not every row has a clone size; where given, it reads once, few, many or a size class.

D,length,J,V,size,CDR3,DNA
-,17,TRBJ2-1,TRBV23-1,few,CASSPPQGQSSYNEQFF,TGCGCCAGCAGTCCCCCTCAGGGTCAGAGCTCCTACAATGAGCAGTTCTTC
TRBD1,15,TRBJ1-4,TRBV29-1,-,CSVEDTGTGFGKLFF,TGCAGCGTTGAAGACACCGGGACAGGGTTTGGAAAACTGTTTTTT
-,11,TRBJ2-5,TRBV7-9,-,CASSFGETQYF,TGTGCCAGCAGCTTCGGAGAGACCCAGTACTTC
-,12,TRBJ2-7,TRBV4-2,-,CASSQAGAEQYF,TGTGCCAGCAGCCAAGCGGGGGCGGAACAGTACTTC
TRBD1,16,TRBJ1-1,TRBV9,-,CASSEVGQRGNTEAFF,TGTGCCAGCAGCGAGGTGGGACAGAGAGGTAACACTGAAGCTTTCTTT
-,13,TRBJ1-1,TRBV4-1,-,CASSRSWNTEAFF,TGCGCCAGCAGCCGATCATGGAACACTGAAGCTTTCTTT
TRBD2,15,TRBJ2-7,TRBV5-6,-,CASSLVSGGPYEQYF,TGTGCCAGCAGCTTGGTCAGCGGGGGACCCTACGAGCAGTACTTC
TRBD1,13,TRBJ2-7,TRBV2,-,CASSEDRETEQYF,TGTGCCAGCAGCGAGGACAGGGAGACCGAGCAGTACTTC
-,14,TRBJ1-2,TRBV5-1,-,CASSPSGTGDGYTF,TGCGCCAGCAGCCCGTCTGGTACGGGGGACGGCTACACCTTC
-,13,TRBJ2-3,TRBV9,-,CASSVGVADTQYF,TGTGCCAGCAGCGTAGGGGTAGCAGATACGCAGTATTTT
-,11,TRBJ2-1,TRBV5-6,-,CASSLGEYRFF,TGTGCCAGCAGCTTGGGAGAATACAGGTTCTTC
TRBD1,16,TRBJ2-2,TRBV7-6,-,CASSPSRTGNTGELFF,TGTGCCAGCAGCCCAAGCCGGACAGGGAACACCGGGGAGCTGTTTTTT
-,15,TRBJ2-7,TRBV7-9,-,CASTTDSRPFHEQYF,TGTGCCAGCACTACAGACAGTCGGCCGTTTCACGAGCAGTACTTC
TRBD1,17,TRBJ1-3,TRBV13,-,CASSQTGTGISGNTIYF,TGTGCCAGCAGCCAAACCGGGACAGGGATCTCTGGAAACACCATATATTTT
-,11,TRBJ1-2,TRBV2,-,CASRAPGGYTF,TGTGCCAGCAGAGCCCCGGGGGGCTACACCTTC
TRBD1,16,TRBJ2-5,TRBV13,-,CASSLREGDSPWTQYF,TGTGCCAGCAGCTTAAGAGAAGGGGACAGCCCATGGACCCAGTACTTC
-,13,TRBJ2-3,TRBV2,-,CASGSRSTDTQYF,TGTGCCAGCGGTAGCAGGAGCACAGATACGCAGTATTTT
-,10,TRBJ1-5,TRBV6-5,-,CAAGHQPQHF,TGTGCCGCCGGACACCAGCCCCAGCATTTT
TRBD1,15,TRBJ1-2,TRBV29-1,-,CSVEGSDRGLTGYTF,TGCAGCGTTGAAGGTTCAGACAGGGGGCTAACTGGCTACACCTTC
-,13,TRBJ1-6,TRBV7-9,-,CASSLEASDRLHF,TGTGCCAGCAGCTTAGAGGCGTCCGATCGCCTCCACTTT
-,14,TRBJ1-6,TRBV2,-,CASSEVRLNSPLHF,TGTGCCAGCAGTGAGGTTCGCTTGAATTCACCCCTCCACTTT
-,13,TRBJ2-1,TRBV5-1,-,CASSSTPVDEQFF,TGCGCCAGCAGCTCCACCCCCGTAGATGAGCAGTTCTTC
-,15,TRBJ2-3,TRBV4-1,few,CASSRSSSSTDTQYF,TGCGCCAGCAGCCGGAGTAGTTCTAGCACAGATACGCAGTATTTT
-,15,TRBJ2-7,TRBV29-1,-,CSVEVSGGPFYEQYF,TGCAGCGTTGAAGTGTCGGGCGGGCCTTTCTACGAGCAGTACTTC
TRBD1,14,TRBJ2-2,TRBV6-5,-,CASSYQQGPGELFF,TGTGCCAGCAGTTACCAACAGGGGCCCGGGGAGCTGTTTTTT
-,16,TRBJ2-1,TRBV15,-,CATRNGFGNSYNEQFF,TGTGCCACCAGGAACGGTTTTGGGAACTCCTACAATGAGCAGTTCTTC